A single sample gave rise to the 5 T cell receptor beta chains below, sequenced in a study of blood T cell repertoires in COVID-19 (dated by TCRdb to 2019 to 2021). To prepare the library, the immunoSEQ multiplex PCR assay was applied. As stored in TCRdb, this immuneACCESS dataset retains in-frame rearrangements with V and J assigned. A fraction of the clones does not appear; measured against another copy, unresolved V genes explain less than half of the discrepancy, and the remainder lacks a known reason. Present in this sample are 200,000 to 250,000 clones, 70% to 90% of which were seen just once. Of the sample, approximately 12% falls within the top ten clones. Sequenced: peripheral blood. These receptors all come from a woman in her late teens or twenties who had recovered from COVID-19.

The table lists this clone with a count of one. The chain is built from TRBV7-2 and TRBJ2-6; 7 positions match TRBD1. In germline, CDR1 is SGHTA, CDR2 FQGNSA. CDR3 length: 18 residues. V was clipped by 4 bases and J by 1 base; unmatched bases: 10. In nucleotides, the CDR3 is TGTGCCAGCAGCTACACTACAGGGGTGGGATCTGGGGCCAACGTCCTGACTTTC. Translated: CASSYTTGVGSGANVLTF. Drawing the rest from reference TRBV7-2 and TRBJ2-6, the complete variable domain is GAGVSQSPSNKVTEKGKDVELRCDPISGHTALYWYRQSLGQGLEFLIYFQGNSAPDKSGLPSDRFSAERTGGSVSTLTIQRTQQEDSAVYLCASSYTTGVGSGANVLTFGAGSRLTVL.

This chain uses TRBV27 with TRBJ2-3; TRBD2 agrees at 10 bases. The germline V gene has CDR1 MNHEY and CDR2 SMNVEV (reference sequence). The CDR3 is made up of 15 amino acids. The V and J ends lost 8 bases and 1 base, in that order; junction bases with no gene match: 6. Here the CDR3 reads CASSKGTSGTDTQYF. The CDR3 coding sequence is TGTGCCAGCTCGAAGGGGACTAGCGGCACAGATACGCAGTATTTT.

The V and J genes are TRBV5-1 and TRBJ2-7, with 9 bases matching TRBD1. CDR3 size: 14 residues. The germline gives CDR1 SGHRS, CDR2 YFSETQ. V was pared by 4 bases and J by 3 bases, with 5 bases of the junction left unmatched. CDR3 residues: CASSPGQGIYEQYF. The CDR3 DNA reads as TGCGCCAGCAGCCCGGGACAGGGAATCTACGAGCAGTACTTC.

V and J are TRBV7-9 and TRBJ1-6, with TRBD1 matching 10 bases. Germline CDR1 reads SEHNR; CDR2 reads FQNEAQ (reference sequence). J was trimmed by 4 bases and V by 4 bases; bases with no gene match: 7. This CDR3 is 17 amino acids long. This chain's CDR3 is CASSSWTGGRYNSPLHF. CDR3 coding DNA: TGTGCCAGCAGCTCATGGACAGGGGGAAGATATAATTCACCCCTCCACTTT.

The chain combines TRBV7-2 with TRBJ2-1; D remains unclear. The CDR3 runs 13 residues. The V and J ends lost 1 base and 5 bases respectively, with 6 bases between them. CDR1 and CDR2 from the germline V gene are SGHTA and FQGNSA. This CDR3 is CASSLEENNEQFF. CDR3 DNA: TGTGCCAGCAGCTTAGAGGAGAACAATGAGCAGTTCTTC. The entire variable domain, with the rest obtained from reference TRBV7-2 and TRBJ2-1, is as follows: GAGVSQSPSNKVTEKGKDVELRCDPISGHTALYWYRQSLGQGLEFLIYFQGNSAPDKSGLPSDRFSAERTGGSVSTLTIQRTQQEDSAVYLCASSLEENNEQFFGPGTRLTVL.